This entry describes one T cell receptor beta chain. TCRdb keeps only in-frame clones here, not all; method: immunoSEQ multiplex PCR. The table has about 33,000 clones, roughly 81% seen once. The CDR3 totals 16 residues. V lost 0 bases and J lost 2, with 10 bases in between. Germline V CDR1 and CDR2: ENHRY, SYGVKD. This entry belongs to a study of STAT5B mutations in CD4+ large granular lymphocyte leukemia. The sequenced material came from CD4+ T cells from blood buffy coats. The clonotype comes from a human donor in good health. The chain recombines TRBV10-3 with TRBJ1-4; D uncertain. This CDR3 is CAISESGRSTNEKLFF. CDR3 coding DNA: TGTGCCATCAGTGAGTCTGGGAGGTCGACTAATGAAAAACTGTTTTTT.